These 5 T cell receptor beta chains share one sample of origin, sequenced in a study of read filtering for tumor transcriptome and immune sequencing. Molecular barcoded adaptors covering alpha/delta and beta/gamma chains were used on approximately 400 ng RNA. TCRdb analysed the reads with MiXCR anew, one entry per CDR3 protein. Found here are some 120,000 distinct CDR3 sequences, 13% of them singletons; the top ten hold 9.5% to 11%. Sequenced: a population of CD138-negative cells sorted from bone marrow. The source of these receptors is a donor aged 40 or older with multiple myeloma.

This clonotype was detected ten times or more. The chain recombines TRBV5-6 with TRBJ2-1, with D hard to call. Germline CDR1 is SGHDT and CDR2 is YYEEEE. The CDR3 covers 16 residues. The V end was cut by 2 bases, the J end by 8 bases, with 20 bases between. The CDR3 sequence: CASSFDSGISGDEQFF. The CDR3 DNA follows: TGTGCCAGCAGCTTTGATTCCGGAATTTCTGGAGATGAGCAGTTCTTC.

This clonotype showed up many times. The rearrangement joins TRBV20-1 to TRBJ2-3; 10 bases map to TRBD2. The CDR3 covers 14 residues. J lost 1 base, V lost 6 bases, and 4 bases had no gene match. Germline V gene lookup returns CDR1 DFQATT and CDR2 SNEGSKA (reference sequence). The CDR3 reads CSAIAGGRTDTQYF. The CDR3 bases are TGCAGTGCCATAGCGGGGGGCCGCACAGATACGCAGTATTTT.

This clonotype was detected only a few times. With a much larger clone just one base away, this may be a read error. The chain combines TRBV6-1 with TRBJ2-1; D not resolved. The germline V gene encodes CDR1 MNHNS and CDR2 SASEGT. Trimming cost V 8 bases and J 3 bases, with 17 bases left between them. This CDR3 comprises 15 residues. The CDR3 protein is CASLPGTLHYNEQFF. The CDR3 bases are TGTGCCAGCCTCCCGGGCACTCTCCACTACAATGAGCAGTTCTTC.

This rearrangement joins TRBV19 to TRBJ1-5, with 9 nucleotides matching TRBD1. The V and J ends lost 6 bases and 4 bases, in that order; junction bases with no gene match: 4. Germline V gene sequence: CDR1 LNHDA, CDR2 SQIVND (reference sequence). This CDR3 spans 14 amino acids. CDR3 in DNA: TGTGCCAGTAGACCCGACAGGGGGAATCAGCCCCAGCATTTT. Amino acid sequence: CASRPDRGNQPQHF.

This sequence joins TRBV12-3 or TRBV12-4 and TRBJ2-1, with D tentatively TRBD1 (6 bases). V shed 7 bases and J shed 5 bases, with 15 bases lying between them. The CDR3 has 14 amino acids. CDR3 region: CASIPTGWNNEQFF. The CDR3 DNA follows: TGTGCCAGCATCCCGACAGGCTGGAACAATGAGCAGTTCTTC.